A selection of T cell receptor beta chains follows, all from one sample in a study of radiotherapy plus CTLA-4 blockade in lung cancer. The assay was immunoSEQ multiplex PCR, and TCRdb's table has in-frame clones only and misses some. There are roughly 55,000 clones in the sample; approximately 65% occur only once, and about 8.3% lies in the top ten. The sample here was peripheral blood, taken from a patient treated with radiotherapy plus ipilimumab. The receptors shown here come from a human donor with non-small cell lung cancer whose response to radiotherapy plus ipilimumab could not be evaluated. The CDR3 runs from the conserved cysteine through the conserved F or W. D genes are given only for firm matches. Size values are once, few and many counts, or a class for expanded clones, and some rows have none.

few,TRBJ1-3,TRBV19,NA,CASSIEGQSSGNTIYF,TGTGCCAGTAGTATAGAAGGACAGTCCTCTGGAAACACCATATATTTT
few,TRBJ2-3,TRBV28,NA,CASSSPAVTDTQYF,TGTGCCAGCAGTTCCCCAGCGGTCACAGATACGCAGTATTTT
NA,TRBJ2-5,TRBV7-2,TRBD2,CASSLGLLWAGGQETQYF,TGTGCCAGCAGCTTAGGGCTACTATGGGCGGGAGGCCAAGAGACCCAGTACTTC
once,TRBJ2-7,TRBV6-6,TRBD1,CASSSTGTALYEQYF,TGTGCCAGCAGTTCTACCGGGACAGCCCTTTACGAGCAGTACTTC
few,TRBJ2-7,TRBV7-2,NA,CASSLERGMRPYEQYF,TGTGCCAGCAGCTTAGAAAGGGGAATGCGGCCCTACGAGCAGTACTTC
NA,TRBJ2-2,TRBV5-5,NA,CASSPRGGASDSGELFF,TGTGCCAGCAGCCCCCGAGGTGGTGCTAGCGATTCCGGGGAGCTGTTTTTT
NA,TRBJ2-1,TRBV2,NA,CASSEEGRGGNEQFF,TGTGCCAGCAGTGAAGAGGGGCGTGGGGGGAATGAGCAGTTCTTC
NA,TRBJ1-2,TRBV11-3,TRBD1,CASSTRTGGAGYGYTF,TGTGCCAGCAGCACCCGGACAGGGGGCGCGGGCTATGGCTACACCTTC
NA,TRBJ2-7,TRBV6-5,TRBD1,CASRERTGGYEQYF,TGTGCCAGCAGAGAAAGGACAGGGGGCTACGAGCAGTACTTC
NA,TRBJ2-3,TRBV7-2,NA,CASSRQVSTDTQYF,TGTGCCAGCAGCCGACAGGTTAGCACAGATACGCAGTATTTT
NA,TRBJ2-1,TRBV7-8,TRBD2,CASTPSPSGFSNEQFF,TGTGCCAGCACCCCATCCCCTAGCGGGTTTTCCAATGAGCAGTTCTTC
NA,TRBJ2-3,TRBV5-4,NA,CASTSTEGLLTDSSYF,TGTGCCAGCACCTCAACCGAGGGTCTGCTCACAGATAGTTCGTATTTT
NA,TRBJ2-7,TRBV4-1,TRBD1,CASSQPTGAMHEQYF,TGCGCCAGCAGCCAGCCCACAGGGGCCATGCACGAGCAGTACTTC
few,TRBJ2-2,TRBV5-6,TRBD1,CASSSYRGPMNTGELFF,TGTGCCAGCAGCTCGTACAGGGGTCCAATGAACACCGGGGAGCTGTTTTTT
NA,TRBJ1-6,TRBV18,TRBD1,CASSTTGVDNSPLHF,TGTGCCAGCTCAACGACAGGGGTCGATAATTCACCCCTCCACTTT
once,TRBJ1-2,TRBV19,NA,CASSIDLLNYGYTF,TGTGCCAGTAGTATAGATCTTCTGAACTATGGCTACACCTTC
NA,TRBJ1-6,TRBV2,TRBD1,CASNGQGNSPLHF,TGTGCCAGCAACGGACAGGGAAATTCACCCCTCCACTTT
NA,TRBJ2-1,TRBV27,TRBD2,CASSFIDTSGGAYNNEQFF,TGTGCCAGCAGTTTTATCGATACTAGCGGGGGGGCTTACAACAATGAGCAGTTCTTC
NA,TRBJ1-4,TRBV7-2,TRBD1,CASSLAGQGVVNEKLFF,TGTGCCAGCAGCTTAGCGGGGCAGGGGGTCGTTAATGAAAAACTGTTTTTT